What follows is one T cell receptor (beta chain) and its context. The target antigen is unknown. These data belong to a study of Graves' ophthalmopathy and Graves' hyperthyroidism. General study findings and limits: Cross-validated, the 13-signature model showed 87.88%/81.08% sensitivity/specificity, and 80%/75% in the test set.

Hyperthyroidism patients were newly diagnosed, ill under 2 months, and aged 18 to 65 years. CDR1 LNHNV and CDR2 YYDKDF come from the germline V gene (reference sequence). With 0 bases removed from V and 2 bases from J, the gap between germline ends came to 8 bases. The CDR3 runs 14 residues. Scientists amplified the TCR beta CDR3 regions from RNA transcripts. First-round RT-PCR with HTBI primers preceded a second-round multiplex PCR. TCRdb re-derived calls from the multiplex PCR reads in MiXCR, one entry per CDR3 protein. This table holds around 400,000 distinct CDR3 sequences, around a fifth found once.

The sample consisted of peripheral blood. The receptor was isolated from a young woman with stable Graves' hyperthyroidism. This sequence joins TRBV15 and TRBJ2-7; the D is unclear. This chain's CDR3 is CATSRERLPYEQYF. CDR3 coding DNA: TGTGCCACCAGCAGAGAGAGGCTCCCCTACGAGCAGTACTTC.